One sample yielded the 2 T cell receptor beta chains listed below, sequenced in a study of T cell changes during pregnancy in multiple sclerosis. Libraries were prepared by immunoSEQ multiplex PCR; TCRdb keeps only in-frame clonotypes and omits some of them. The repertoire holds about 40,000 clones, with approximately 92% as singletons. This sample comprised CD4+ T cells from peripheral blood mononuclear cells, obtained in the third trimester of pregnancy. These receptors were taken from a female donor with multiple sclerosis, enrolled in a pregnancy study.

CDR3 protein: CASSEGAKPRQPQHF. In nucleotides, the CDR3 is TGTGCCAGCAGTGAAGGGGCCAAACCCAGGCAGCCCCAGCATTTT. V usage is TRBV6-1 and J usage is TRBJ1-5; D gene unclear. The V end lost 1 base, the J end lost 7 bases, and 14 bases lay between the germline ends. The CDR3 spans 15 residues. Looked up from germline, CDR1 is MNHNS and CDR2 is SASEGT.

V gene TRBV14 combines with J gene TRBJ2-7; the D is unclear. Germline-derived CDR1 and CDR2 are SGHDN and FVKESK. The V end lost 0 bases, the J end lost 9 bases, and 15 bases lay between the germline ends. This CDR3 is 14 amino acids long. The CDR3 DNA is TGTGCCAGCAGCCAAGAGATACTGACGGGTTCGCAGTACTTC. Protein: CASSQEILTGSQYF.